Given below is one T cell receptor beta chain in context. Responders labeled with CFSE (about 200,000) were plated with about 200,000 irradiated, violet-dye-labeled stimulators. Per germline, CDR1 MGHRA and CDR2 YSYEKL. CDR3 length: 16 residues. The ends were cut back, 1 base at V and 1 base at J, with 13 bases in the middle. The data were taken from a study of graft-versus-host responses after intestinal transplantation. Study information: Isolated intestinal, liver-intestinal, or multivisceral transplants had been given to the recipients. Study-level findings and limits: After transplant, early declines in HvG clones were associated with peak levels of circulating GvH clones. Recipient marrow contained GvH clones, some of which appeared first in ileum or blood.

The assay was immunoSEQ multiplex PCR, and TCRdb's table has in-frame clones only and misses some. The profile shows about 8,200 clones, 30% of them singletons. This receptor was obtained from a human patient who received an intestinal transplant. Sequencing was performed on alloreactive CD4+ T cells from a mixed lymphocyte reaction culture, taken before intestinal transplant. Stated subset: CFSE-low proliferating T cells sorted from approximately 6-day pre-transplant mixed lymphocyte reaction (GvH or HvG direction). This chain links TRBV4-1 with TRBJ2-5; D is possibly TRBD2 (6 bases). DNA for the CDR3: TGCGCCAGCAGCCAAGTAGGGGCGCGGGGCCAAGAGACCCAGTACTTC. Its translation: CASSQVGARGQETQYF.